The present TCR beta chain was sequenced within a study of CD8+ T cells in alopecia areata. It was cDNA, reverse transcribed from extracted RNA, that served as the sequencing template. Sequencing used immunoSEQ multiplex PCR; TCRdb keeps in-frame clones, though not all of them. The sample yields approximately 210,000 clones, roughly 66% seen once. General study findings and limits: Across lesional scalp, and particularly alopecia totalis/universalis, clonality surpassed that of normal scalp. In scalp samples, resident alphabeta T cells of normal skin are also sequenced. The study found tofacitinib significantly decreased scalp clonality and expanded CD8+ clones among the top 100.

This clone was seen only once. Its target is not known. Specified treatment: oral pan-JAK inhibitor, 5-10 mg twice daily. CDR1 is GTSNPN, CDR2 SVGIG, per germline (reference sequence). The CDR3 is 14 residues long. V lost 1 base and J 0 bases, leaving 9 bases between the germline ends. Here the sequenced sample was CD4+ T cells sorted from blood, taken at week 24, from a patient treated with tofacitinib. The source of this sequence is a human donor with alopecia areata. The chain carries TRBV30 and TRBJ1-1; no firm D call. Here the CDR3 DNA reads TGTGCCTGGAGTGAGTCCGGGATGAACACTGAAGCTTTCTTT. Translating gives CAWSESGMNTEAFF.